These 28 T cell receptor beta chains originate from one sample sequenced in a study of control samples from healthy donors and cancer patients. Only in-frame clones appear in the TCRdb table, and some are missing; sequencing was by immunoSEQ multiplex PCR. Among around 140,000 clones, roughly 92% were seen once, and the ten largest hold less than 6%. Material for sequencing was blood. The receptors originated from a man aged 18 to 30 in good health.

In DNA form, the CDR3 reads TGTGCCAGCAGTCGGGACAGAAACACCATATATTTT. Residues: CASSRDRNTIYF. V is TRBV6-5 and J is TRBJ1-3; D is possibly TRBD1 (6 bases). With 5 bases removed from V and 5 bases from J, the gap between germline ends came to 7 bases. Germline V lookup: CDR1 MNHEY, CDR2 SVGAGI. CDR3 length: 12 residues.

The chain has TRBV6-5 and TRBJ2-7; D is undetermined. The germline V and J ends were trimmed by 6 bases and 3 bases, with 15 bases remaining between them. This CDR3 has 14 amino acids. Germline loops: CDR1 MNHEY, CDR2 SVGAGI. CDR3 in DNA: TGTGCCAGCAGCTTAGGAAACACCAACTACGAGCAGTACTTC. Protein sequence: CASSLGNTNYEQYF.

This clone has just a few counts. The chain is built from TRBV7-2 and TRBJ1-5, with a tentative D call TRBD1 (6 bases). This CDR3 is 13 amino acids long. V was pared by 3 bases and J by 7 bases, with 10 bases between. Germline V gives CDR1 SGHTA, CDR2 FQGNSA. The CDR3 DNA sequence: TGTGCCAGCAGCTTCCATGGACAGCAGCCCCAGCATTTT. Its protein product is CASSFHGQQPQHF. The full variable domain, its missing parts supplied by reference TRBV7-2 and TRBJ1-5, is GAGVSQSPSNKVTEKGKDVELRCDPISGHTALYWYRQSLGQGLEFLIYFQGNSAPDKSGLPSDRFSAERTGGSVSTLTIQRTQQEDSAVYLCASSFHGQQPQHFGDGTRLSIL.

The gene calls are TRBV6-5 and TRBJ1-4, with D possibly matching TRBD1 (6 bases). Germline V gene data show CDR1 as MNHEY and CDR2 as SVGAGI. V dropped 6 bases and J dropped 8 bases, with 19 bases sitting between them. The CDR3 contains 15 residues. The CDR3, as DNA: TGTGCCAGCAGGGGCGGGACGGGGGGGGCCGAAAAACTGTTTTTT. Its protein is CASRGGTGGAEKLFF.

V and J are TRBV11-2 and TRBJ2-1; 10 bases fit TRBD2. Germline-derived CDR1 and CDR2 are SGHAT and FQNNGV. Unmatched junction bases numbered 10, after V lost 5 bases and J lost 3 bases. The CDR3 is made up of 17 amino acids. In nucleotides, the CDR3 is TGTGCCAGCAGCGAAAGCACTAGCGGGGCCCTCTACAATGAGCAGTTCTTC. Translated, it gives CASSESTSGALYNEQFF.

V usage is TRBV6-2 or TRBV6-3 and J usage is TRBJ2-1; 13 positions match TRBD2. Germline V gene lookup returns CDR1 MNHEY and CDR2 SVGEGT. There are 15 residues in the CDR3. V shed 5 bases, J shed 6 bases, and the junction held 4 bases outside the gene matches. The CDR3 here is CASSVTSGGGNEQFF. CDR3 bases: TGTGCCAGCAGTGTCACTAGCGGGGGGGGCAATGAGCAGTTCTTC.

The chain employs TRBV6-5 and TRBJ1-3, with D possibly matching TRBD1 (6 bases). With 8 bases removed from V and 0 bases from J, the gap between germline ends came to 11 bases. The germline CDR1 and CDR2 sequences are MNHEY and SVGAGI. This CDR3 has 14 amino acids. The chain's CDR3 is CASSRDNSGNTIYF. CDR3 bases: TGTGCCAGCTCCCGGGACAACTCTGGAAACACCATATATTTT.

CDR3 protein: CAHYQGAANTGELFF. The CDR3 DNA is TGTGCCCACTACCAGGGGGCCGCGAACACCGGGGAGCTGTTTTTT. This rearrangement joins TRBV7-9 to TRBJ2-2; 8 nucleotides line up with TRBD1. The CDR3 contains 15 residues. Trimming cost V 11 bases and J 0 bases; bases outside gene matches: 8. Germline assignment: CDR1 SEHNR and CDR2 FQNEAQ (reference sequence).

The V and J genes are TRBV6-5 and TRBJ2-7; 10 bases agree with TRBD1. This CDR3 contains 14 residues. Germline trimming cut 7 bases from V and 6 bases from J; bases unmatched to any gene: 9. In germline, CDR1 is MNHEY, CDR2 SVGAGI. This CDR3 reads CASITGTGALEQYF. The DNA of the CDR3 is TGTGCCAGCATTACCGGGACAGGGGCCCTCGAGCAGTACTTC.

The V and J genes are TRBV7-9 and TRBJ1-4; 7 nucleotides line up with TRBD1. The CDR3 has 17 residues. The germline V gene has CDR1 SEHNR and CDR2 FQNEAQ (reference sequence). V shed 2 bases, J shed 4 bases, and the junction held 10 bases outside the gene matches. This CDR3 reads CASSLRKAGQHNEKLFF. The CDR3 DNA follows: TGTGCCAGCAGCTTACGTAAGGCGGGACAGCATAATGAAAAACTGTTTTTT.

This clone was counted once. V is TRBV6-2 or TRBV6-3 and J is TRBJ2-1, with D possibly TRBD2 on 5 matching bases. CDR3 length equals 16 residues. Trimming left V 0 bases short and J 1 base short, with 10 bases between. CDR1 and CDR2 (germline): MNHEY, SVGEGT. This CDR3 reads CASSYSPGESYNEQFF. CDR3 bases: TGTGCCAGCAGTTACTCGCCCGGGGAATCCTACAATGAGCAGTTCTTC.

The rearrangement joins TRBV20-1 to TRBJ1-2, with D hard to call. The V and J ends lost 3 bases and 6 bases respectively, with 23 bases between them. The CDR3 contains 16 residues. The germline CDR1 and CDR2 sequences are DFQATT and SNEGSKA (reference sequence). CDR3 nucleotide sequence: TGCAGTGCTAGTTCGTACAACTCAGGAGCGGTCGATGGCTACACCTTC. As protein: CSASSYNSGAVDGYTF.

J is TRBJ1-3 and V is TRBV7-6; the match to TRBD1 covers 8 bases. This CDR3 is 19 amino acids long. The V gene end was trimmed by 3 bases and the J gene end by 0 bases; junction bases not matched to a gene: 13. In germline, CDR1 is SGHVS, CDR2 FNYEAQ. In DNA, the CDR3 is TGTGCCAGCAGCTTCATTTCCGGGACAGGATCCTTCTCTGGAAACACCATATATTTT. This translates into CASSFISGTGSFSGNTIYF.

This chain connects TRBV20-1 to TRBJ1-5, with 8 positions matching TRBD1. The ends lost 5 bases at V and 2 bases at J; junction bases unmatched: 5. CDR3 size: 14 residues. Germline loops: CDR1 DFQATT, CDR2 SNEGSKA (reference sequence). CDR3 residues: CSAGGQGGNQPQHF. Here the CDR3 DNA reads TGCAGTGCTGGTGGACAGGGAGGCAATCAGCCCCAGCATTTT.

The rearrangement joins TRBV11-2 to TRBJ2-5; TRBD1 matches at 8 bases. The length of the CDR3 is 17 residues. Per the germline V gene, CDR1 is SGHAT and CDR2 is FQNNGV. J was trimmed by 4 bases and V by 5 bases; bases with no gene match: 15. The CDR3 protein is CASSLPRTGKAGETQYF. CDR3 nucleotides: TGTGCCAGCAGCCTGCCTCGGACAGGGAAAGCCGGAGAGACCCAGTACTTC.

This clone was seen only a few times. This chain joins TRBV7-9 and TRBJ2-7; D possibly corresponds to TRBD2 (5 bases). The CDR3 is 13 residues long. Trimming stripped 5 bases from V and 5 bases from J, with 13 bases between. Germline V lookup: CDR1 SEHNR, CDR2 FQNEAQ (reference sequence). CDR3 DNA sequence: TGTGCCAGCAGCCCCCTCGGGGAACACGAGCAGTACTTC. Encoded protein: CASSPLGEHEQYF.

The chain links TRBV4-2 to TRBJ1-5; no firm D call. The CDR3 totals 16 residues. V dropped 0 bases and J dropped 3 bases, with 12 bases sitting between them. CDR1 is LGHNA and CDR2 is YNFKEQ in the germline V gene. In DNA, the CDR3 is TGTGCCAGCAGCCAAGATTCGAGGCCGTACAATCAGCCCCAGCATTTT. Translating gives CASSQDSRPYNQPQHF.

The CDR3 DNA reads TGTGCCAGCAGCTCTAGCGGGGGGCGCACAGATACGCAGTATTTT. Its translation is CASSSSGGRTDTQYF. The chain uses TRBV11-2 and TRBJ2-3, with 11 bases matching TRBD2. There are 15 residues in the CDR3. The germline CDR1 and CDR2 sequences are SGHAT and FQNNGV. V lost 4 bases and J lost 1; bases outside the gene matches: 1.

This chain joins TRBV9 and TRBJ2-3, with 12 positions matching TRBD2. Germline trimming cut 0 bases from V and 5 bases from J; bases unmatched to any gene: 10. CDR3 size: 18 residues. Germline-derived CDR1 and CDR2 are SGDLS and YYNGEE. DNA for the CDR3: TGTGCCAGCAGCGTAGGGTCTAGCGGGGGGGCCGGGGTAGATACGCAGTATTTT. Protein product: CASSVGSSGGAGVDTQYF.

About this clone: This CDR3 is also generated by other DNA sequences in the sample. This sequence joins TRBV6-1 and TRBJ1-1, with D possibly TRBD1 on 5 matching bases. Trimming shortened V by 2 bases and J by 2 bases, and 9 bases separated the two germline ends. Per germline, CDR1 MNHNS and CDR2 SASEGT. The CDR3 loop spans 14 amino acids. This chain's CDR3 is CASSEWGGNTEAFF. The CDR3 coding sequence is TGTGCCAGCAGTGAATGGGGGGGAAACACTGAAGCTTTCTTT.

The chain employs TRBV10-3 and TRBJ1-1; possible D gene TRBD1, 6 bases. V gave up 6 bases and J gave up 4 bases, with 15 bases separating them. CDR3 size: 14 residues. CDR1 and CDR2 (germline): ENHRY, SYGVKD. The CDR3 nucleotides read TGTGCCATCAGGAGGGTAGGGGGGGCCACTGAAGCTTTCTTT. Translating it yields CAIRRVGGATEAFF.

This rearrangement joins TRBV11-2 to TRBJ2-3; 10 bases agree with TRBD2. Looked up from germline, CDR1 is SGHAT and CDR2 is FQNNGV. The CDR3 sequence is 16 residues long. J lost 2 bases, V lost 4 bases, and 6 bases had no gene match. CDR3: CASSSIAGGYTDTQYF. The CDR3 region has the DNA TGTGCCAGCAGCTCGATAGCGGGGGGTTACACAGATACGCAGTATTTT.

V and J are TRBV2 and TRBJ1-1, with D possibly being TRBD1 (6 bases). CDR3 size: 15 residues. Germline V lookup: CDR1 SNHLY, CDR2 FYNNEI. Trimming took off 0 bases at V and 4 bases at J, with 12 bases between the two ends. This CDR3 reads CASSEARGEGTEAFF. The CDR3 DNA follows: TGTGCCAGCAGTGAAGCAAGGGGGGAGGGCACTGAAGCTTTCTTT.

The V gene is TRBV28, the J gene TRBJ2-7; D possibly corresponds to TRBD1 (5 bases). The germline V gene has CDR1 MDHEN and CDR2 SYDVKM. CDR3 size: 14 residues. Trimming left V 7 bases short and J 0 bases short, with 13 bases between. For the CDR3, the DNA is TGTGCCAGCAAAGGACACTTGACCTCCTACGAGCAGTACTTC. The encoded protein is CASKGHLTSYEQYF.

J is TRBJ1-3 and V is TRBV21-1. TRBV21-1 is a documented pseudogene. This CDR3 is built from 17 residues. Written as DNA, the CDR3 is TGTGCCAGCAGCAAAGGATTTGAGGGAAGGACTGGAAACACCATATATTTT. This gives the protein CASSKGFEGRTGNTIYF.

The gene calls are TRBV9 and TRBJ2-7; no definite D call. Per germline, CDR1 SGDLS and CDR2 YYNGEE. Trimming shortened V by 0 bases and J by 1 base, and 8 bases separated the two germline ends. The CDR3 runs to 14 residues. CDR3 DNA: TGTGCCAGCAGCGTAGTGGCGGATTCCTACGAGCAGTACTTC. This codes for CASSVVADSYEQYF.

The V gene is TRBV5-5, the J gene TRBJ1-3, with a weak D call TRBD1 (6 bases). CDR3 length equals 15 residues. Germline V gene lookup returns CDR1 SGHKS and CDR2 YYEKEE (reference sequence). The V and J ends lost 2 bases and 6 bases respectively, with 15 bases between them. The CDR3 DNA is TGTGCCAGCAGCTTACAGGGAGGAGGCGAAAACACCATATATTTT. Translated, it gives CASSLQGGGENTIYF.

This clone was picked up a small number of times. The V and J genes are TRBV6-4 and TRBJ1-2, with 11 bases identical to TRBD1. Trimming at V came to 2 bases and at J to 4 bases, leaving 0 bases not matched to a gene. CDR1 and CDR2 from the germline V gene are MRHNA and SNTAGT. The CDR3 covers 14 residues. CDR3 amino acids: CASSDGTGGYGYTF. CDR3 DNA: TGTGCCAGCAGTGACGGGACAGGGGGCTATGGCTACACCTTC.